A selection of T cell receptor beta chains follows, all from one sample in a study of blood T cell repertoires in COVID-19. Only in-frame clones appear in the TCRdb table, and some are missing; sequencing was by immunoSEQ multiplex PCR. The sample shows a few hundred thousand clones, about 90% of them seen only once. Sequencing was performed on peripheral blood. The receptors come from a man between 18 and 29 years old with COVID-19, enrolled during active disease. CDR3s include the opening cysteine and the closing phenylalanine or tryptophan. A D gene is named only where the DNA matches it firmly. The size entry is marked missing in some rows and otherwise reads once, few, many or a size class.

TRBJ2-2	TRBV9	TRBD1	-	CASSRTGYTGELFF	TGTGCCAGCAGCAGGACAGGGTACACCGGGGAGCTGTTTTTT
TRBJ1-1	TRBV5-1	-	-	CASSFPGMNTEAFF	TGCGCCAGCAGCTTCCCAGGGATGAACACTGAAGCTTTCTTT
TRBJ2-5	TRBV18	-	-	CASSQREAATRETQYF	TGTGCCAGCTCACAAAGGGAGGCAGCGACACGGGAGACCCAGTACTTC
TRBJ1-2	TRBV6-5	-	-	CASSLSGASRYGYTF	TGTGCCAGCAGTCTATCAGGGGCCAGTCGCTATGGCTACACCTTC
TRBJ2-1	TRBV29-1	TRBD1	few	CSVYRDRPNEQFF	TGCAGCGTTTACCGGGACAGGCCCAATGAGCAGTTCTTC
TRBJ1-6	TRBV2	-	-	CASSARTDSPLHF	TGTGCCAGCAGTGCCCGGACAGATTCACCCCTCCACTTT
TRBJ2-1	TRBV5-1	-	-	CASSLSQAVTAEQFF	TGCGCCAGCAGCTTGTCTCAGGCAGTAACGGCCGAGCAGTTCTTC
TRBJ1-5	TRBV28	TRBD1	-	CASSTGGSNQPQHF	TGTGCCAGCAGTACAGGGGGTTCCAATCAGCCCCAGCATTTT
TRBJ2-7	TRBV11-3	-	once	CASSPVFGEPGVDEQYF	TGTGCCAGCAGCCCCGTTTTTGGTGAGCCGGGAGTAGACGAGCAGTACTTC
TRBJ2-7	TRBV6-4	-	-	CASTALYF	TGTGCCAGCACCGCACTGTACTTC
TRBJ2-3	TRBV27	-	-	CASSFQAGTADTQYF	TGTGCCAGCAGTTTTCAAGCGGGTACAGCAGATACGCAGTATTTT
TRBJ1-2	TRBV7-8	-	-	CASSSLGAHYGYTF	TGTGCCAGCAGCTCCCTGGGAGCCCACTATGGCTACACCTTC
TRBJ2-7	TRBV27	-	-	CASGGYPYEQYF	TGTGCCAGCGGGGGCTACCCCTACGAGCAGTACTTC
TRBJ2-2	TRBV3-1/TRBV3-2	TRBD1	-	CASSQMDRGNTGELFF	TGTGCCAGCAGCCAGATGGACAGGGGGAACACCGGGGAGCTGTTTTTT
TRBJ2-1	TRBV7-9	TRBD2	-	CASSPVTSGNEQFF	TGTGCCAGCAGCCCGGTCACTAGCGGCAATGAGCAGTTCTTC
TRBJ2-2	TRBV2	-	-	CASSDRSNTGELFF	TGTGCCAGCAGTGACAGGTCGAACACCGGGGAGCTGTTTTTT
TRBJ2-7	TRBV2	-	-	CASSEFLHEQYF	TGTGCCAGCAGTGAATTTCTCCACGAGCAGTACTTC
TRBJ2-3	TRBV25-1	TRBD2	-	CASKVAGVNTDTQYF	TGTGCCAGCAAAGTAGCGGGAGTAAACACAGATACGCAGTATTTT
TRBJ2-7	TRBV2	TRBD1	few	CASSEGGQGREQYF	TGTGCCAGCAGTGAAGGGGGACAGGGACGCGAGCAGTACTTC
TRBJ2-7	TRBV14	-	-	CASSQDWRSSYEQYF	TGTGCCAGCAGCCAAGATTGGCGGAGCTCCTACGAGCAGTACTTC
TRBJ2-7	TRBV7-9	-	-	CASSLAYRSYEQYF	TGTGCCAGCAGCTTAGCTTACAGGAGCTACGAGCAGTACTTC
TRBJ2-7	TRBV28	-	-	CASSLQVPNYEQYF	TGTGCCAGCAGTTTGCAGGTCCCCAATTACGAGCAGTACTTC
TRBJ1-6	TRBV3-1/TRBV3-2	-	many	CASSQSTRNSPLHF	TGTGCCAGCAGCCAAAGCACGCGTAATTCACCCCTCCACTTT
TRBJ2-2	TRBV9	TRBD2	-	CASSEGTSGATGELFF	TGTGCCAGCAGCGAGGGGACTAGCGGGGCCACCGGGGAGCTGTTTTTT
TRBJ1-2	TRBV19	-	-	CASSLRGRGYTF	TGTGCCAGTAGCTTACGGGGGAGGGGCTACACCTTC
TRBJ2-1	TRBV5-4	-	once	CASSLQAGNEQFF	TGTGCCAGCAGCCTACAGGCCGGGAATGAGCAGTTCTTC
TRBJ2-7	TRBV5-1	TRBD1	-	CASSPGTGGREQYF	TGCGCCAGCAGCCCCGGGACAGGGGGTCGGGAGCAGTACTTC
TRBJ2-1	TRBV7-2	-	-	CASSYGLLNEQFF	TGTGCCAGCAGCTACGGACTCCTCAATGAGCAGTTCTTC
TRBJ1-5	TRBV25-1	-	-	CASSDSRAGGARNQPQHF	TGTGCCAGCAGTGACTCTCGTGCGGGAGGGGCGCGGAATCAGCCCCAGCATTTT
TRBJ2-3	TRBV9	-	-	CASSVLATRTDTQYF	TGTGCCAGCAGCGTACTCGCTACCCGCACAGATACGCAGTATTTT